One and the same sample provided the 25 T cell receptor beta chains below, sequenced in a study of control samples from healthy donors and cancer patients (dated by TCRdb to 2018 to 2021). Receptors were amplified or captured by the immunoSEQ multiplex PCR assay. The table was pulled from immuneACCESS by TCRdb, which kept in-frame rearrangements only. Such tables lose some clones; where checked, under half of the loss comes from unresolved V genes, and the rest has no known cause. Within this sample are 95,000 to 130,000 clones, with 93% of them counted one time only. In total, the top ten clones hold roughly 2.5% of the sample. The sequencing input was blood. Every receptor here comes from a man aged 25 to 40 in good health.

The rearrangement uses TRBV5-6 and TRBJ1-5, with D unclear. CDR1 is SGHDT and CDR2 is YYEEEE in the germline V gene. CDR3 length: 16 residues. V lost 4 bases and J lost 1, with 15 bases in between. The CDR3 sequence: CASSRDGGRSNQPQHF. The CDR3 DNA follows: TGTGCCAGCAGCCGTGATGGAGGCAGGAGCAATCAGCCCCAGCATTTT.

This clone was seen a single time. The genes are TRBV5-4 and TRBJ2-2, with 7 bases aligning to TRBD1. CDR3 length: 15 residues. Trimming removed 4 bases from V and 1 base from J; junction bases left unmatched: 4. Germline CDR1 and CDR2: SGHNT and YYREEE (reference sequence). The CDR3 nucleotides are TGTGCCAGCAGCGTAGGGGGCCTGAACACCGGGGAGCTGTTTTTT. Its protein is CASSVGGLNTGELFF. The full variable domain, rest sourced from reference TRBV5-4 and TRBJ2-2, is ETGVTQSPTHLIKTRGQQVTLRCSSQSGHNTVSWYQQALGQGPQFIFQYYREEENGRGNFPPRFSGLQFPNYSSELNVNALELDDSALYLCASSVGGLNTGELFFGEGSRLTVL.

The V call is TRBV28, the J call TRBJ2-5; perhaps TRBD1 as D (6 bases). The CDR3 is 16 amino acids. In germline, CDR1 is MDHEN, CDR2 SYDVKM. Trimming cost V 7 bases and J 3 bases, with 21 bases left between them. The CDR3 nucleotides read TGTGCCAGCACCCCCCTTCCATCCGGGACAAAAGAGACCCAGTACTTC. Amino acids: CASTPLPSGTKETQYF. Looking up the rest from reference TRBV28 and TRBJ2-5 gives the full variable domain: DVKVTQSSRYLVKRTGEKVFLECVQDMDHENMFWYRQDPGLGLRLIYFSYDVKMKEKGDIPEGYSVSREKKERFSLILESASTNQTSMYLCASTPLPSGTKETQYFGPGTRLLVL.

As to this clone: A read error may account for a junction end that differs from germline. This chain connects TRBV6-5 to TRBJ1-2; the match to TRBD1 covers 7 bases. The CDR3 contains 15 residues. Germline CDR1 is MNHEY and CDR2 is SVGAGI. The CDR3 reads CVSSYSSKGAPSYTF. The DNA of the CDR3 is TGTGTCAGCAGTTACTCGAGTAAGGGGGCGCCGAGCTACACCTTC.

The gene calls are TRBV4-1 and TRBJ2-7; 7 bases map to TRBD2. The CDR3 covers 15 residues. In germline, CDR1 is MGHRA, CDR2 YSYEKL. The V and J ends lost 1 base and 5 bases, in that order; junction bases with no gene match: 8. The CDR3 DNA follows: TGCGCCAGCAGCCAAGGCCAAGGGAGGGAACACGAGCAGTACTTC. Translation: CASSQGQGREHEQYF.

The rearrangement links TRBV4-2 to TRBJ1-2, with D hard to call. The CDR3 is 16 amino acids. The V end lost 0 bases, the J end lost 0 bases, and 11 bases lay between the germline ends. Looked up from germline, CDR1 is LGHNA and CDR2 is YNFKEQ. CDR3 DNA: TGTGCCAGCAGCCAAGATAGACGGGTTGCTAACTATGGCTACACCTTC. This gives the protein CASSQDRRVANYGYTF.

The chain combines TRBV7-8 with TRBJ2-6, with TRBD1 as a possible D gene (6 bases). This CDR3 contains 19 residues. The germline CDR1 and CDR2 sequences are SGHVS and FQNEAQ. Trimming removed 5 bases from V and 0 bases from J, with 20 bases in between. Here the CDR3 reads CASSLRPGGQSSGANVLTF. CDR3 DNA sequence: TGTGCCAGCAGCCTCCGACCCGGCGGACAGAGCTCTGGGGCCAACGTCCTGACTTTC. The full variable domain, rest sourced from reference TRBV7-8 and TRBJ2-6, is GAGVSQSPRYKVAKRGQDVALRCDPISGHVSLFWYQQALGQGPEFLTYFQNEAQLDKSGLPSDRFFAERPEGSVSTLKIQRTQQEDSAVYLCASSLRPGGQSSGANVLTFGAGSRLTVL.

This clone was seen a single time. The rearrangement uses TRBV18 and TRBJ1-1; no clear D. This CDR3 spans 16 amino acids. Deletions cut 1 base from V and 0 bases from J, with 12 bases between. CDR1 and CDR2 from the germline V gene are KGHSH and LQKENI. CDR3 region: CASSPQGRRMNTEAFF. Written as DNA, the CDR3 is TGTGCCAGCTCACCACAAGGACGGAGAATGAACACTGAAGCTTTCTTT.

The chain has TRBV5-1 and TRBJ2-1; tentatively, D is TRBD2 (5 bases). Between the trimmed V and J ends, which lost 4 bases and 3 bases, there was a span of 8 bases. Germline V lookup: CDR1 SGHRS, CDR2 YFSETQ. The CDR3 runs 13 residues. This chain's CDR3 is CASSVGSYNEQFF. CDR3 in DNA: TGCGCCAGCAGCGTGGGGAGCTACAATGAGCAGTTCTTC.

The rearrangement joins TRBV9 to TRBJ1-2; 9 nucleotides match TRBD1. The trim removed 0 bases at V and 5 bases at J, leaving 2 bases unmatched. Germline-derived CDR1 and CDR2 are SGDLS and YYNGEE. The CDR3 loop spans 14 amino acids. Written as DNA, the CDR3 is TGTGCCAGCAGCGTAGAGGGACAGGGTTATGGCTACACCTTC. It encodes CASSVEGQGYGYTF. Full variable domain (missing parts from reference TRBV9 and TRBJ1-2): DSGVTQTPKHLITATGQRVTLRCSPRSGDLSVYWYQQSLDQGLQFLIQYYNGEERAKGNILERFSAQQFPDLHSELNLSSLELGDSALYFCASSVEGQGYGYTFGSGTRLTVV.

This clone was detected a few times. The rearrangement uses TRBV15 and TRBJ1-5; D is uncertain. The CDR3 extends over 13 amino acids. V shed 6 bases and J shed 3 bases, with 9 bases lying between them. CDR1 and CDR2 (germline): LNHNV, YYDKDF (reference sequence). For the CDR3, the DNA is TGTGCCACCAGACGGGGTAACAATCAGCCCCAGCATTTT. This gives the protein CATRRGNNQPQHF.

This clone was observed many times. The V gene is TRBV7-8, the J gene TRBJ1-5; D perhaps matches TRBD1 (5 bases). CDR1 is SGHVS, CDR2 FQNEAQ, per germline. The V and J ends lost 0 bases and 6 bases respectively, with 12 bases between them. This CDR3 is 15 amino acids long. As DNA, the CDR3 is TGTGCCAGCAGCTTAGCGTCGAGGGGTAGTCAGCCCCAGCATTTT. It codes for CASSLASRGSQPQHF.

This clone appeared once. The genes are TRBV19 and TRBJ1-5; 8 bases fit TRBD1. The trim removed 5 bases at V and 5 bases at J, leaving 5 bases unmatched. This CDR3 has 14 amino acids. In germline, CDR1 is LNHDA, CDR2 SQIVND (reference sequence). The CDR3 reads CASSWTGRDQPQHF. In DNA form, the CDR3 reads TGTGCCAGTAGTTGGACAGGGAGAGATCAGCCCCAGCATTTT.

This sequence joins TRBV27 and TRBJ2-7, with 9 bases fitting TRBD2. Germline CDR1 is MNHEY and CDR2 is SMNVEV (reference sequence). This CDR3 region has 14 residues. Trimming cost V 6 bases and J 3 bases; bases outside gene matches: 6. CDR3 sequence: CASRGGSGGYEQYF. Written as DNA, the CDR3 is TGTGCCAGCAGAGGGGGTAGCGGGGGCTACGAGCAGTACTTC.

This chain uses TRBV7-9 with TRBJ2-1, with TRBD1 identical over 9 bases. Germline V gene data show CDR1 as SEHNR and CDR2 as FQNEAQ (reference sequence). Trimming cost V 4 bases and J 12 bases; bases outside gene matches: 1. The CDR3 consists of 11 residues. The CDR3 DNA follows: TGTGCCAGCAGCTCGACAGGGGGGCAGTTCTTC. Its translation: CASSSTGGQFF.

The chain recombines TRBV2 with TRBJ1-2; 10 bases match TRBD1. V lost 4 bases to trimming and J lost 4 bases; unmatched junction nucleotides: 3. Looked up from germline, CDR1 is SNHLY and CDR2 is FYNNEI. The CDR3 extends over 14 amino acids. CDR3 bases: TGTGCCAGCAGTGGGGACAGGGGCCTCTATGGCTACACCTTC. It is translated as CASSGDRGLYGYTF.

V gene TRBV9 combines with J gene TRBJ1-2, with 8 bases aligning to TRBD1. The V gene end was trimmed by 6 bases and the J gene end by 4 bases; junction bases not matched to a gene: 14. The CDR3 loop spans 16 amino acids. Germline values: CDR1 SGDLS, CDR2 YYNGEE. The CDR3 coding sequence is TGTGCCAGCACCCCTCGGCCCCAGGGGGCTGGCTATGGCTACACCTTC. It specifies CASTPRPQGAGYGYTF.

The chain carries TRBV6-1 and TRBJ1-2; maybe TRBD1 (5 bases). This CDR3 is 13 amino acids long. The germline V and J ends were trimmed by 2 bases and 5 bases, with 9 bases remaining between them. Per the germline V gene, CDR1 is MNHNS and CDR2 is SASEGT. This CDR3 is CASSERGFYGYTF. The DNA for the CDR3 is TGTGCCAGCAGTGAACGGGGGTTTTATGGCTACACCTTC.

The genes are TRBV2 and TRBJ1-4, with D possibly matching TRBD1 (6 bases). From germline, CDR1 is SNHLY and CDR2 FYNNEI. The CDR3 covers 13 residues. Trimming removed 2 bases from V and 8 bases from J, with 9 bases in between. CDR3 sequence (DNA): TGTGCCAGCAGTGAACAGGGGATAGAAAAACTGTTTTTT. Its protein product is CASSEQGIEKLFF.

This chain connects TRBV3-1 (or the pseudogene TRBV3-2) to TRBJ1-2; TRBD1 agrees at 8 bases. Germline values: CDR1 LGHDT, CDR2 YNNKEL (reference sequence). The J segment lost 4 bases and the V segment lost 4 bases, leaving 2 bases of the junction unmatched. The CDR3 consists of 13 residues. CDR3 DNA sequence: TGTGCCAGCAGCCGCGGACAGGGCTATGGCTACACCTTC. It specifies CASSRGQGYGYTF.

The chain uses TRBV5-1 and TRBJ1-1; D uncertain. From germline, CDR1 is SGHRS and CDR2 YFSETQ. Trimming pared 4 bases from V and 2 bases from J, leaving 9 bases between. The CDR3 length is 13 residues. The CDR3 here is CASSDDGNTEAFF. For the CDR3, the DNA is TGCGCCAGCAGCGATGACGGAAACACTGAAGCTTTCTTT.

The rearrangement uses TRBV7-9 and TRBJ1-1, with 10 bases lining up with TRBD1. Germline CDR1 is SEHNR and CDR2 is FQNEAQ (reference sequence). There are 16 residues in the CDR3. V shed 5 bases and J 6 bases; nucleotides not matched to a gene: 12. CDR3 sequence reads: CASSPPVGTGAPEAFF. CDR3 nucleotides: TGTGCCAGCAGCCCACCGGTCGGGACAGGGGCCCCTGAAGCTTTCTTT.

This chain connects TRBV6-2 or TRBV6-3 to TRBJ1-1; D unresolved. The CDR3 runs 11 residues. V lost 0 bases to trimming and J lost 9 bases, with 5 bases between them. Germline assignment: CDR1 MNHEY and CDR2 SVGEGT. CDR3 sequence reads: CASSYSMQAFF. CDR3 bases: TGTGCCAGCAGTTACTCGATGCAAGCTTTCTTT.

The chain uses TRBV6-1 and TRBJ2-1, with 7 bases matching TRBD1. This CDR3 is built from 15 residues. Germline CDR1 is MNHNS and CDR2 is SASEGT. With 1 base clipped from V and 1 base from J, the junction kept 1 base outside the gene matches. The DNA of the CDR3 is TGTGCCAGCAGTGAAGAACAGGGGTCCTACAATGAGCAGTTCTTC. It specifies CASSEEQGSYNEQFF.

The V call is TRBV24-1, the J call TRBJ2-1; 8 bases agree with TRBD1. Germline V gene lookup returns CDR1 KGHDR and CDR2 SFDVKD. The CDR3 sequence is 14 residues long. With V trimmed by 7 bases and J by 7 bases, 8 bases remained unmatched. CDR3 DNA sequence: TGTGCCACCAGATCGGGACAGGCGAGGAATGAGCAGTTCTTC. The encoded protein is CATRSGQARNEQFF.